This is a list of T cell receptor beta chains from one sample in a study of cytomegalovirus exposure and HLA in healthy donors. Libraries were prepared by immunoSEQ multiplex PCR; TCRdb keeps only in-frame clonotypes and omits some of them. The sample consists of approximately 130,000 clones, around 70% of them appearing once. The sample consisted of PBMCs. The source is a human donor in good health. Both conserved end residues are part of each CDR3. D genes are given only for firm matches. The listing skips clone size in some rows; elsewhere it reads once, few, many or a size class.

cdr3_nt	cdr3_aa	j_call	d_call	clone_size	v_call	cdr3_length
TGTGCCAGCAGTCTGACTCTCTCCTACGAGCAGTACTTC	CASSLTLSYEQYF	TRBJ2-7	.	.	TRBV27	13
TGTGCCAGCAGCCCCGGGTCCTTTACCACGGCCGAGCAGTACTTC	CASSPGSFTTAEQYF	TRBJ2-7	.	.	TRBV7-8	15
TGTGCCAGTAGTATGGGACTGGTCGGGGTGGCGCAGTATTTT	CASSMGLVGVAQYF	TRBJ2-3	.	.	TRBV19	14
TGCGCCAGCAGGGGTTCGGGACAGGCACGCTCCTACAATGAGCAGTTCTTC	CASRGSGQARSYNEQFF	TRBJ2-1	TRBD1	.	TRBV5-1	17
TGCGCCAGCAGCTTGGATACCGGGACTCTCTCTAATTCACCCCTCCACTTT	CASSLDTGTLSNSPLHF	TRBJ1-6	.	.	TRBV5-1	17
TGTGCCAGCAGTGGGGGGTCAGGGGAAGGGTCACCCCTCCACTTT	CASSGGSGEGSPLHF	TRBJ1-6	.	.	TRBV25-1	15
TGTGCCAGCAGTGCCCGCGGGGGGAGCACAGATACGCAGTATTTT	CASSARGGSTDTQYF	TRBJ2-3	TRBD2	.	TRBV2	15
TGTGCCGGCAGTTACCGCGGAGCCTCTATGAACACTGAAGCTTTCTTT	CAGSYRGASMNTEAFF	TRBJ1-1	.	.	TRBV6-6	16
TGCGCCAGCAGTGAATTGGATCAGGGCCTCTATGGCTACACCTTC	CASSELDQGLYGYTF	TRBJ1-2	.	once	TRBV25-1	15
TGTGCCTGGAGCGGACTAGGGGGAAATGAGCAGTTCTTC	CAWSGLGGNEQFF	TRBJ2-1	.	.	TRBV30	13
TGTGCCAGCAGCTTAGAGAGCGGGAGGCCAGATACGCAGTATTTT	CASSLESGRPDTQYF	TRBJ2-3	TRBD2	.	TRBV11-3	15
TGTGCCAGCAGTCCCGGGACTAGCGGGAGGAATGAGCAGTTCTTC	CASSPGTSGRNEQFF	TRBJ2-1	TRBD2	.	TRBV27	15
TGTGCCAGCAGCTTAGGGCTAGAACAGGGCTCGGATGGCTACACCTTC	CASSLGLEQGSDGYTF	TRBJ1-2	.	.	TRBV7-9	16
TGTGCCAGCAGCCTAGGAGGTACCCTTATGAACACTGAAGCTTTCTTT	CASSLGGTLMNTEAFF	TRBJ1-1	.	few	TRBV9	16
TGTGCCAGCAGCTTGTTCGGGGAACCTAGCAATCAGCCCCAGCATTTT	CASSLFGEPSNQPQHF	TRBJ1-5	.	few	TRBV5-6	16
TGTGCCATCGGAACTAGCGGGAGTGTATACAATGAGCAGTTCTTC	CAIGTSGSVYNEQFF	TRBJ2-1	TRBD2	.	TRBV10-3	15
TGTGCCACCAGCAGCTCAGTGGGGGGGCGATTAAGTAATGAGCAGTTCTTC	CATSSSVGGRLSNEQFF	TRBJ2-1	.	few	TRBV15	17
TGTGCCAGCAGCCCCGGGACAGGGTTTGACTACGAGCAGTACTTC	CASSPGTGFDYEQYF	TRBJ2-7	TRBD1	.	TRBV5-6	15
TGTGCCAGCACCCAAGCCTCGGGACAGGGTTTGAAGAGTCCCCAGCATTTT	CASTQASGQGLKSPQHF	TRBJ1-5	TRBD1	once	TRBV28	17
TGTGCCAGCAGCTCCGGGATCGTTTCCCATGAAAAACTGTTTTTT	CASSSGIVSHEKLFF	TRBJ1-4	.	.	TRBV6-1	15
TGTGCCAGCTCACCACCGACAGGGACGAAGGGAAACACCATATATTTT	CASSPPTGTKGNTIYF	TRBJ1-3	TRBD1	.	TRBV18	16
TGTGCCAGCAGCCGCCGCGCCGGAAGCGGGAGGGACTCCTACGAGCAGTACTTC	CASSRRAGSGRDSYEQYF	TRBJ2-7	TRBD2	.	TRBV4-2	18
TGTGCCAGCAGGGAACTAGCGGGAGCCCCTGGGGCCAACGTCCTGACTTTC	CASRELAGAPGANVLTF	TRBJ2-6	TRBD2	few	TRBV5-6	17
TGTGCCAGCAGCGTCCGCCCCTTAGCGGGAGCTGACGAGCAGTACTTC	CASSVRPLAGADEQYF	TRBJ2-7	TRBD2	.	TRBV9	16
TGTGCCAGCAGCTTGGGAGGCACCGGCTATGGCTACACCTTC	CASSLGGTGYGYTF	TRBJ1-2	.	.	TRBV5-8	14
TGTGCCAGTAGTATAGGCAGGGCTGAGGCTGAAGCTTTCTTT	CASSIGRAEAEAFF	TRBJ1-1	.	few	TRBV19	14
TGTGCCAGTAGTACCCCGACAGGGCGAAGGCATTTT	CASSTPTGRRHF	TRBJ1-5	TRBD1	.	TRBV19	12
TGCGCCAGCAGCTTGTTCGGGAGTCAAGGCGGGGAGCTGTTTTTT	CASSLFGSQGGELFF	TRBJ2-2	.	.	TRBV5-1	15
TGTGCCAGCAGCATAACGACAGGGGGTGGGTACGAGCAGTACTTC	CASSITTGGGYEQYF	TRBJ2-7	TRBD1	.	TRBV4-2	15
TGTGCCTGGAGTAAGGGAGTAGGCACTGAAGCTTTCTTT	CAWSKGVGTEAFF	TRBJ1-1	.	.	TRBV30	13
TGTGCCAGCAGCTTAGAATATCACAGTGAAGCTTTCTTT	CASSLEYHSEAFF	TRBJ1-1	.	.	TRBV7-2	13
TGTGCCAGCTCACCAGGGACAGGCTACGAGCAGTACTTC	CASSPGTGYEQYF	TRBJ2-7	TRBD1	.	TRBV18	13
TGTGCCATCAGGGAGGAAGGGGGGGAACACGAGCAGTACTTC	CAIREEGGEHEQYF	TRBJ2-7	.	once	TRBV10-3	14
TGTGCCAGCAGACAGATTACTAACTATGGCTACACCTTC	CASRQITNYGYTF	TRBJ1-2	.	once	TRBV19	13
TGCGCCAGCAGCGGAGGGCGTAGGGGCTACACCTTC	CASSGGRRGYTF	TRBJ1-2	.	.	TRBV5-1	12
TGTGCCAGCACGTCGACAGATTCGAACACTGAAGCTTTCTTT	CASTSTDSNTEAFF	TRBJ1-1	.	few	TRBV6-5	14
TGTGCCAGCAGTTACTCCGGAGGGAACACTGAAGCTTTCTTT	CASSYSGGNTEAFF	TRBJ1-1	.	.	TRBV6-5	14
TGTGCCAGTAGTGCGTACAATGAGCAGTTCTTC	CASSAYNEQFF	TRBJ2-1	.	.	TRBV19	11
TGTGCCAGCAGCGATACGGTTCCGCATTACAATGAGCAGTTCTTC	CASSDTVPHYNEQFF	TRBJ2-1	.	.	TRBV7-2	15
TGTGCCAGCAGCCGAACCGGGACTAGCAGGGTTGGGGAGACCCAGTACTTC	CASSRTGTSRVGETQYF	TRBJ2-5	TRBD2	.	TRBV11-1	17
TGTGCCAGCAGCTCTTACACCGGGGAGCTGTTTTTT	CASSSYTGELFF	TRBJ2-2	.	few	TRBV6-5	12
TGTGCCTGGTACCAGGGTATCGGGGAGCTGTTTTTT	CAWYQGIGELFF	TRBJ2-2	.	.	TRBV30	12
TGTGCCAGCAGCTTAGAATCTCGGCGGGGGTACTATAATTCACCCCTCCACTTT	CASSLESRRGYYNSPLHF	TRBJ1-6	.	once	TRBV7-8	18
TGTGCCAGCAGGAAGGGATCTGAGCGGGGAGATACGCAGTATTTT	CASRKGSERGDTQYF	TRBJ2-3	TRBD2	.	TRBV28	15
TGTGCCAGCTCCCTGGGGGGGCGGTACACCGGGGAGCTGTTTTTT	CASSLGGRYTGELFF	TRBJ2-2	.	.	TRBV5-8	15
TGTGCCATTAGTGGAGAGACGCAGTATTTT	CAISGETQYF	TRBJ2-3	.	.	TRBV19	10
TGTGCCAGCAGCCTCCACAGGGATACACAGTACTTC	CASSLHRDTQYF	TRBJ2-7	.	few	TRBV5-8	12
TGTGCCAGCAGCCCCGGACAGAGCTCTGGAAACACCATATATTTT	CASSPGQSSGNTIYF	TRBJ1-3	.	.	TRBV9	15
TGTGCCAGCAGCAGTGGCACTAGCGGGGGGAGATCCGGGGAGCTGTTTTTT	CASSSGTSGGRSGELFF	TRBJ2-2	TRBD2	.	TRBV5-4	17
TGTGCCAGCAGCCCGGACAGAGGCGCTGAAGCTTTCTTT	CASSPDRGAEAFF	TRBJ1-1	.	.	TRBV4-2	13
TGCAGCGGGACTAGCCTGGGCGAGCAGTACTTC	CSGTSLGEQYF	TRBJ2-7	TRBD2	.	TRBV20-1	11
TGTGCCAGCAGCTTAGTAGGCGGCTTCTCTGGAAACACCATATATTTT	CASSLVGGFSGNTIYF	TRBJ1-3	.	.	TRBV7-2	16